A selection of T cell receptor beta chains follows, all from one sample in a study of cytomegalovirus exposure and HLA in healthy donors. TCRdb keeps only in-frame clones here, not all; method: immunoSEQ multiplex PCR. The profile shows approximately 91,000 clones, about two thirds of them singletons. What was sequenced was PBMCs. The receptors shown here come from a female donor in good health and CMV-seronegative. CDR3s leave out the opening cysteine and the closing phenylalanine or tryptophan.

v_gene: TRBV30; CDR3aa: AWTRQNTEAF
v_gene: TRBV6-1; CDR3aa: ASSPRDYTWETQY
v_gene: TRBV19; CDR3aa: ASSRTTGTGITDTQY
v_gene: TRBV4-3; CDR3aa: ASSQDGEVRETQY
v_gene: TRBV5-5; CDR3aa: ASSLQDRAVSNYGYT
v_gene: TRBV27; CDR3aa: ASSQTGELF
v_gene: TRBV27; CDR3aa: ASTSGLAGTDTQY
v_gene: TRBV5-6; CDR3aa: ASSPGQGAYEQY
v_gene: TRBV11-3; CDR3aa: ASSLSSGLADLYEQY
v_gene: TRBV28; CDR3aa: ASSLGDRGYGYT
v_gene: TRBV27; CDR3aa: ASSFGGGDRDEQF
v_gene: TRBV7-9; CDR3aa: ASSPWTEGTEAF
v_gene: TRBV18; CDR3aa: ASSSRVNTEAF
v_gene: TRBV25-1; CDR3aa: ASSALLYTQY
v_gene: TRBV5-7; CDR3aa: ASSRTYTGELF
v_gene: TRBV13; CDR3aa: ASSLQEKGPNEQF
v_gene: TRBV29-1; CDR3aa: SVVGQGANSPLH
v_gene: TRBV9; CDR3aa: ASSASGGPSNEQF
v_gene: TRBV7-9; CDR3aa: ASSLQIFNEQF